Given below is one T cell receptor (beta chain) in context. This sample was included in a study of Ad26.COV2.S vaccination and SARS-CoV-2 variants. Treatment denoted: some 20 received Ad26.COV2.S at low or high dose, single or two shots; 5 received placebo; per-sample allocation not given. On day 63 after the first injection, vaccine and placebo recipients gave samples. Germline CDR1 SEHNR, CDR2 FQNEAQ (reference sequence). Unmatched junction bases numbered 4, after V lost 3 bases and J lost 3 bases. The CDR3 is 15 amino acids. Here immunoSEQ multiplex PCR was the method, and the copy in TCRdb shows in-frame clones only, minus some. The sample has over 450,000 clones; 80% to 90% are singletons.

The specimen comprised peripheral blood, sampled in a trial of Ad26.COV2.S vaccine versus placebo. The chain uses TRBV7-9 and TRBJ1-4; 7 bases agree with TRBD1. This sequence was found in a person between 18 and 60 years old who received the Ad26.COV2.S COVID-19 vaccine or a placebo. Written as DNA, the CDR3 is TGTGCCAGCAGCTTGATACAGGGGTCTAATGAAAAACTGTTTTTT. Amino acid sequence: CASSLIQGSNEKLFF. The variable domain in full, completed from reference TRBV7-9 and TRBJ1-4, reads DTGVSQNPRHKITKRGQNVTFRCDPISEHNRLYWYRQTLGQGPEFLTYFQNEAQLEKSRLLSDRFSAERPKGSFSTLEIQRTEQGDSAMYLCASSLIQGSNEKLFFGSGTQLSVL.